The T cell receptor (beta chain) under discussion was sequenced for a study of blood T cell repertoires in COVID-19. The wider study: Sample material is recorded as cDNA or gDNA derived from T cells, B-cell-depleted T cells, or PBMCs.

Sequencing was performed with immunoSEQ multiplex PCR; in TCRdb, only in-frame clones are kept and a portion is missing. The sample records around 220,000 clones, 90% being singletons. Germline CDR1 reads SGHRS; CDR2 reads YFSETQ. V was pared by 1 base and J by 9 bases, with 12 bases of the junction left unmatched. The CDR3 runs 18 residues. This TCR came from a man aged 25-45 years who had been exposed to COVID-19. V gene TRBV5-1 combines with J gene TRBJ1-6, with 11 bases matching TRBD1. Sequencing was performed on PBMCs or T cells enriched from blood (not recorded which). The chain's CDR3 is CASSLNFGQGALGSPLHF. The CDR3 nucleotides are TGCGCCAGCAGCTTGAACTTCGGACAGGGGGCCTTAGGTTCACCCCTCCACTTT.